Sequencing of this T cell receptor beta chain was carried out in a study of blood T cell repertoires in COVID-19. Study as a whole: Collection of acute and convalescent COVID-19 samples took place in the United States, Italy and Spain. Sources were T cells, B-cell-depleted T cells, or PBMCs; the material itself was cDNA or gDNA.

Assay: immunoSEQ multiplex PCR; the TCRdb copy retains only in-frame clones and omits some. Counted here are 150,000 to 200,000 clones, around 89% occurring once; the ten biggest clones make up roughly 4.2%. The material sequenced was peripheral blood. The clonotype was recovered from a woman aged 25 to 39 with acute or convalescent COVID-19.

CDR3 nucleotide sequence: TGTGCCAGCAGCCCCGACAGGGCAGTCTCCTATAATTCACCCCTCCACTTT. Protein: CASSPDRAVSYNSPLHF. The chain employs TRBV7-9 and TRBJ1-6, with 7 nucleotides matching TRBD1. J gave up 0 bases and V 5 bases, and 7 bases lay outside the gene matches. Germline V gene data show CDR1 as SEHNR and CDR2 as FQNEAQ (reference sequence). CDR3 length: 17 amino acids.